The text below deals with one T cell receptor (beta chain). Generated by immunoSEQ multiplex PCR, the TCRdb table keeps only in-frame clones and is missing some. This table has 95,000 to 100,000 clones, about two thirds appearing once. The data were taken from a study of fetal regulatory T cell absence and autoimmunity. This CDR3 contains 12 residues. CDR1 SGHDT and CDR2 YYEEEE come from the germline V gene. V was cut by 2 bases and J by 4 bases, with 6 bases left in between. The TCR was taken from a male donor with IPEX syndrome. Input material: pancreas tissue. The chain joins TRBV5-6 to TRBJ1-2, with D uncertain. The CDR3 reads CASSFRAYGYTF. CDR3 nucleotide sequence: TGTGCCAGCAGCTTCCGGGCCTATGGCTACACCTTC.